The 10 T cell receptor beta chains presented below share a single source sample, sequenced in a study of T cells in Graves' hyperthyroidism and ophthalmopathy. Amplification of TCR beta CDR3 regions used RNA as the template. An initial round of RT-PCR targeting the TCR CDR3 relied on the HTBI primer set. TCRdb processed the multiplex PCR reads anew with MiXCR; each CDR3 protein has one entry. The sample has some 92,000 distinct CDR3 sequences, 40% seen once. Source material: peripheral blood or thyroid tissue (not recorded which). Receptor source: a woman in her 30s with Graves' hyperthyroidism.

Comment on this clonotype: This could be a read error, since a much larger clone is one nucleotide away. The chain has TRBV28 and TRBJ1-2; no firm D call. The CDR3 covers 12 residues. Germline lookup yields CDR1 MDHEN and CDR2 SYDVKM. CDR3 DNA sequence: TGTGCCAGCAGTTACTTGGGCTATGGCCACACCTTC. This encodes CASSYLGYGHTF.

This clonotype was counted ten times or more. Possible read error: a much larger clone is one base away. This rearrangement joins TRBV20-1 to TRBJ2-6, with D tentatively TRBD1 (5 bases). The CDR3 length is 16 residues. Germline V gives CDR1 DFQATT, CDR2 SNEGSKA (reference sequence). The CDR3 here is CSASGQRVSGANALTF. CDR3 coding DNA: TGCAGTGCCTCGGGCCAGCGTGTCTCTGGGGCCAACGCCCTGACTTTC.

This clonotype came up many times. This chain connects TRBV5-1 to TRBJ2-7; 7 positions match TRBD2. Germline CDR1 and CDR2: SGHRS and YFSETQ. V lost 4 bases, J lost 3 bases, and 7 bases stayed unmatched. CDR3 length equals 14 residues. The CDR3, as DNA: TGCGCCAGCAGCCCACCAGCGGGAAACTACGAGCAGTACTTC. Translated, it gives CASSPPAGNYEQYF.

This clonotype was recorded only once. Its ends do not fully match the called genes, so a read error is possible. The V gene is TRBV20-1, the J gene TRBJ2-7; TRBD2 is a possible D gene (5 bases). The CDR3 contains 12 residues. Germline CDR1 reads DFQATT; CDR2 reads SNEGSKA (reference sequence). The CDR3 spells CSAFDYNYEQHF. CDR3 DNA: TGCAGTGCTTTCGACTACAACTACGAGCAGCACTTC.

Points on this clonotype: Given a much more abundant clone one base away, this may be a read error. The V call is TRBV19, the J call TRBJ1-1, with 8 nucleotides matching TRBD1. There are 13 residues in the CDR3. Germline V gene sequence: CDR1 LNHDA, CDR2 SQIVND (reference sequence). With 11 bases clipped from V and 4 bases from J, the junction kept 9 bases outside the gene matches. The CDR3: CAGGEQGGTEAFF. The CDR3 nucleotides are TGTGCCGGTGGTGAACAGGGGGGCACTGAAGCTTTCTTT.

Comment on this clonotype: Because the CDR3 is missing its conserved closing phenylalanine or tryptophan, this is likely a read error. The DNA is omitted, as the CDR3 cannot be located on it reliably, and the CDR3 follows TCRdb's listing. This chain uses TRBV12-3 or TRBV12-4 with TRBJ1-6. The CDR3 is made up of 13 amino acids, end residues included. The CDR3: CASSTERNSPLQG.

V is TRBV5-1 and J is TRBJ1-2; the D gene is possibly TRBD1 (5 bases). V was clipped by 3 bases and J by 7 bases, with 40 bases between them. The CDR3 extends over 22 amino acids. Germline V lookup: CDR1 SGHRS, CDR2 YFSETQ. This CDR3 is CASSYRGSFFDHLPWPRSGYTF. CDR3 bases: TGCGCCAGCAGCTACCGGGGGAGTTTTTTTGATCACCTACCTTGGCCGAGGAGTGGCTACACCTTC.

A note on this clonotype: An end of the junction does not agree with germline; a read error may underlie this. V gene TRBV5-8 combines with J gene TRBJ2-3; perhaps TRBD1 as D (6 bases). Germline lookup yields CDR1 SGHTS and CDR2 YDEGEE. The CDR3 is made up of 16 amino acids. CDR3 protein: CASRTSRGRGTDTQYF. CDR3 nucleotides: TGCGCCAGCAGAACAAGTAGGGGCAGGGGAACAGATACGCAGTATTTT.

The rearrangement joins TRBV7-2 to TRBJ1-5, with 10 nucleotides matching TRBD1. This CDR3 is 17 amino acids long. Germline V gene data show CDR1 as SGHTA and CDR2 as FQGNSA. J was trimmed by 2 bases and V by 5 bases; bases with no gene match: 9. The chain's CDR3 is CASSEIRDRGRNQPQHF. DNA for the CDR3: TGTGCCAGCAGCGAAATCCGGGACAGGGGACGCAATCAGCCCCAGCATTTT.

This clonotype showed up many times. The chain uses TRBV6-6 and TRBJ2-3; D not resolved. Germline-derived CDR1 and CDR2 are MNHNY and SVGAGI (reference sequence). CDR3 size: 11 residues. V lost 2 bases and J 8 bases, leaving 5 bases between the germline ends. CDR3 in amino acids: CASSYGPTQYF. CDR3 coding DNA: TGTGCCAGCAGTTACGGCCCTACGCAGTATTTT.